This is a list of T cell receptor beta chains from one sample in a study of spatial heterogeneity in lung cancer. TCRdb re-derived calls from the 5' RACE reads in MiXCR, one entry per CDR3 protein. The sample yields around 15,000 distinct CDR3 sequences, approximately 6.3% seen once. The input for sequencing was lung tumor tissue, taken at surgery. These receptors were obtained from a female donor with early-stage non-small cell lung cancer. CDR3s include the opening cysteine and the closing phenylalanine or tryptophan. A D gene is named only where the DNA matches it firmly. The listing skips clone size in some rows; elsewhere it reads once, few, many or a size class.

D gene: .
J gene: TRBJ2-5
V gene: TRBV11-2
clone size: many
CDR3 protein: CASSTLLGGAETQYF
CDR3 DNA: TGTGCCAGCAGCACGCTGTTAGGGGGGGCAGAGACCCAGTACTTC

D gene: TRBD1
J gene: TRBJ2-7
V gene: TRBV6-5
clone size: .
CDR3 protein: CASSYAGTGGHEQYF
CDR3 DNA: TGTGCCAGCAGTTACGCCGGGACAGGGGGCCACGAGCAGTACTTC

D gene: TRBD1
J gene: TRBJ2-4
V gene: TRBV5-1
clone size: medium-sized
CDR3 protein: CASSLKQGSNIQYF
CDR3 DNA: TGCGCCAGCAGCCTCAAACAGGGGTCAAACATTCAGTACTTC

D gene: TRBD1
J gene: TRBJ2-7
V gene: TRBV7-9
clone size: many
CDR3 protein: CASSLAGTVYEQYF
CDR3 DNA: TGTGCCAGCAGCTTAGCCGGGACAGTCTACGAGCAGTACTTC

D gene: .
J gene: TRBJ2-7
V gene: TRBV18
clone size: many
CDR3 protein: CASSPGQSGVEQYF
CDR3 DNA: TGTGCCAGCTCACCCGGACAGTCCGGGGTCGAGCAGTACTTC

D gene: .
J gene: TRBJ1-2
V gene: TRBV12-3/TRBV12-4
clone size: .
CDR3 protein: CASVGGVAVYGYTF
CDR3 DNA: TGTGCCAGCGTGGGGGGGGTGGCAGTCTATGGCTACACCTTC

D gene: .
J gene: TRBJ1-5
V gene: TRBV28
clone size: many
CDR3 protein: CATDRLNQPQHF
CDR3 DNA: TGTGCGACCGACAGGCTGAATCAGCCCCAGCATTTT

D gene: TRBD1
J gene: TRBJ2-2
V gene: TRBV12-3/TRBV12-4
clone size: few
CDR3 protein: CASSRDRGVNTGELFF
CDR3 DNA: TGTGCCAGCAGCCGCGACAGGGGCGTGAACACCGGGGAGCTGTTTTTT

D gene: .
J gene: TRBJ2-3
V gene: TRBV13
clone size: medium-sized
CDR3 protein: CASSIQARLADTQYF
CDR3 DNA: TGTGCCAGCAGCATCCAGGCCCGGTTGGCAGATACGCAGTATTTT

D gene: .
J gene: TRBJ2-7
V gene: TRBV12-5
clone size: many
CDR3 protein: CASGPPPTGPSSYEQYF
CDR3 DNA: TGTGCTAGTGGTCCACCGCCGACAGGTCCGAGCTCCTACGAGCAGTACTTC

D gene: TRBD2
J gene: TRBJ2-5
V gene: TRBV7-2
clone size: few
CDR3 protein: CASRTPGLAVDTQYF
CDR3 DNA: TGTGCCAGCAGAACGCCGGGACTAGCGGTAGACACCCAGTACTTC

D gene: TRBD2
J gene: TRBJ2-3
V gene: TRBV10-3
clone size: many
CDR3 protein: CAIGRGGGTDTQYF
CDR3 DNA: TGTGCCATTGGCCGGGGGGGCGGCACAGATACGCAGTATTTT

D gene: .
J gene: TRBJ2-3
V gene: TRBV12-3/TRBV12-4
clone size: .
CDR3 protein: CASSVQGRHTDTQYF
CDR3 DNA: TGTGCCAGCTCGGTGCAGGGACGCCACACAGATACGCAGTATTTT

D gene: TRBD1
J gene: TRBJ1-5
V gene: TRBV6-2/TRBV6-3
clone size: many
CDR3 protein: CASSPGTGGKQPQHF
CDR3 DNA: TGTGCCAGCAGTCCCGGGACAGGGGGCAAACAGCCCCAGCATTTT

D gene: .
J gene: TRBJ2-7
V gene: TRBV12-3/TRBV12-4
clone size: few
CDR3 protein: CASSLSGVTEQYF
CDR3 DNA: TGTGCCAGCAGTTTATCGGGCGTAACCGAGCAGTACTTC

D gene: TRBD1
J gene: TRBJ1-1
V gene: TRBV5-1
clone size: many
CDR3 protein: CASSPGQGATASTEAFF
CDR3 DNA: TGCGCCAGCAGCCCCGGACAGGGGGCAACGGCTAGCACTGAAGCTTTCTTT

D gene: TRBD2
J gene: TRBJ2-3
V gene: TRBV12-3/TRBV12-4
clone size: many
CDR3 protein: CASSLRSRGGSTDTQYF
CDR3 DNA: TGTGCCAGCAGTCTAAGGTCGCGGGGGGGAAGCACAGATACGCAGTATTTT

D gene: .
J gene: TRBJ1-1
V gene: TRBV29-1
clone size: .
CDR3 protein: CSVSVAGMNTEAFF
CDR3 DNA: TGCAGCGTCAGCGTCGCGGGGATGAACACTGAAGCTTTCTTT

D gene: .
J gene: TRBJ2-1
V gene: TRBV30
clone size: medium-sized
CDR3 protein: CAWRTAGASYNEQFF
CDR3 DNA: TGTGCCTGGAGGACAGCAGGGGCCTCCTACAATGAGCAGTTCTTC

D gene: .
J gene: TRBJ1-4
V gene: TRBV9
clone size: many
CDR3 protein: CASSVDGGAEKLFF
CDR3 DNA: TGTGCCAGCAGCGTAGACGGGGGCGCTGAAAAACTGTTTTTT

D gene: TRBD1
J gene: TRBJ2-5
V gene: TRBV7-3
clone size: few
CDR3 protein: CASSMDRGETQYF
CDR3 DNA: TGTGCCAGCAGCATGGACAGGGGAGAGACCCAGTACTTC

D gene: .
J gene: TRBJ1-1
V gene: TRBV20-1
clone size: .
CDR3 protein: CSARDAGEINTEAFF
CDR3 DNA: TGCAGTGCTAGAGATGCCGGGGAGATTAACACTGAAGCTTTCTTT

D gene: .
J gene: TRBJ2-7
V gene: TRBV7-2
clone size: .
CDR3 protein: CASSFNDEQYF
CDR3 DNA: TGTGCCAGCAGCTTTAACGACGAGCAGTACTTC

D gene: .
J gene: TRBJ2-3
V gene: TRBV5-1
clone size: many
CDR3 protein: CASGWGRGEADTQYF
CDR3 DNA: TGCGCCAGCGGGTGGGGGCGCGGCGAGGCAGATACGCAGTATTTT

D gene: .
J gene: TRBJ1-1
V gene: TRBV6-5
clone size: many
CDR3 protein: CASSRGISEAFF
CDR3 DNA: TGTGCCAGCAGCAGAGGGATCTCTGAAGCTTTCTTT

D gene: .
J gene: TRBJ1-2
V gene: TRBV20-1
clone size: few
CDR3 protein: CSARIGGVDYYGYTF
CDR3 DNA: TGCAGTGCTAGAATCGGGGGGGTAGACTACTATGGCTACACCTTC

D gene: .
J gene: TRBJ1-2
V gene: TRBV10-3
clone size: few
CDR3 protein: CAISITDRRGEGYTF
CDR3 DNA: TGTGCCATCAGTATCACGGACCGCCGGGGGGAAGGCTACACCTTC

D gene: .
J gene: TRBJ2-3
V gene: TRBV7-8
clone size: medium-sized
CDR3 protein: CATSHYVAPDTQYF
CDR3 DNA: TGTGCCACCTCACACTACGTTGCGCCAGATACGCAGTATTTT

D gene: .
J gene: TRBJ1-2
V gene: TRBV2
clone size: many
CDR3 protein: CASSEGTAGYGYTF
CDR3 DNA: TGTGCCAGCAGTGAGGGGACCGCCGGTTATGGCTACACCTTC

D gene: .
J gene: TRBJ1-3
V gene: TRBV20-1
clone size: .
CDR3 protein: CSALAQFQGNTIYF
CDR3 DNA: TGCAGTGCTTTGGCACAGTTCCAGGGAAACACCATATATTTT

D gene: .
J gene: TRBJ1-1
V gene: TRBV2
clone size: few
CDR3 protein: CASSDPNDTEAFF
CDR3 DNA: TGTGCCAGCAGTGACCCGAACGACACTGAAGCTTTCTTT

D gene: TRBD1
J gene: TRBJ2-7
V gene: TRBV5-1
clone size: many
CDR3 protein: CASSTAPDRDLYEQYF
CDR3 DNA: TGCGCCAGCAGCACTGCCCCGGACAGGGACCTCTACGAGCAGTACTTC

D gene: TRBD2
J gene: TRBJ2-1
V gene: TRBV5-1
clone size: few
CDR3 protein: CASSSSGGYNEQFF
CDR3 DNA: TGCGCCAGCAGCTCTAGCGGGGGTTACAATGAGCAGTTCTTC

D gene: .
J gene: TRBJ1-2
V gene: TRBV29-1
clone size: many
CDR3 protein: CSAGVLNYGYTF
CDR3 DNA: TGCAGCGCAGGGGTGTTGAACTATGGCTACACCTTC